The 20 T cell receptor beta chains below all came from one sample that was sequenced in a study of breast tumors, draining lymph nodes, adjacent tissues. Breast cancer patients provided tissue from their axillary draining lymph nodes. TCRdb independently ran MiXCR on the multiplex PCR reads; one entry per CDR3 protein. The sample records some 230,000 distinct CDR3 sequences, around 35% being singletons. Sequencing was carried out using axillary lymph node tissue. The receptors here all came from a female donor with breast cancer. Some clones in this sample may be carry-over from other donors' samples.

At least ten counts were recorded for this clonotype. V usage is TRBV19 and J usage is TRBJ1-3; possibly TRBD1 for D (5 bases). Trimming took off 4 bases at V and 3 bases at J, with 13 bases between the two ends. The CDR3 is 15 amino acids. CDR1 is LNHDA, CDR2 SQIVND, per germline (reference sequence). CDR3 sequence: CASSTLRGRGNTIYF. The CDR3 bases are TGTGCCAGTAGTACTCTTCGGGGCCGTGGAAACACCATATATTTT.

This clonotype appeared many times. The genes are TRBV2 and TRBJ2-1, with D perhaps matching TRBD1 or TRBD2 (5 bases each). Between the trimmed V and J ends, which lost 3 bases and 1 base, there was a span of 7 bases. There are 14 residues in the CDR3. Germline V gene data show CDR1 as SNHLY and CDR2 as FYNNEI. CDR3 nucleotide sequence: TGTGCCAGCAGTGAGGGGGTTTCCTACAATGAGCAGTTCTTC. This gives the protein CASSEGVSYNEQFF.

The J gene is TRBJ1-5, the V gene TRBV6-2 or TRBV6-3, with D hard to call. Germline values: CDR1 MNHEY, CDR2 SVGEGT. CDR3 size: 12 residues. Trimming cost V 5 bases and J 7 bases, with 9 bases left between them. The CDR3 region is CASSHNGQPQHF. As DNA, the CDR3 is TGTGCCAGCAGTCACAATGGGCAGCCCCAGCATTTT.

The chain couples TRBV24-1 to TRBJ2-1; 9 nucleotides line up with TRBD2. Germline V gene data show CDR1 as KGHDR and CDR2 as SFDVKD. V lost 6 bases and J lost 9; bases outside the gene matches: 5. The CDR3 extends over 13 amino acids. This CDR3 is CATSLAGGGEQFF. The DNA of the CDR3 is TGTGCCACCAGTCTGGCGGGGGGGGGTGAGCAGTTCTTC.

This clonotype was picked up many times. CDR3: CASSLNAGEDGYTF. CDR3 coding DNA: TGCGCCAGCAGCTTGAATGCAGGGGAGGACGGCTACACCTTC. The rearrangement links TRBV5-1 to TRBJ1-2, with D perhaps matching TRBD1 (6 bases). Trimming stripped 1 base from V and 8 bases from J, with 15 bases between. This CDR3 contains 14 residues. Germline CDR1 SGHRS, CDR2 YFSETQ. The entire variable domain, with the rest obtained from reference TRBV5-1 and TRBJ1-2, is as follows: KAGVTQTPRYLIKTRGQQVTLSCSPISGHRSVSWYQQTPGQGLQFLFEYFSETQRNKGNFPGRFSGRQFSNSRSEMNVSTLELGDSALYLCASSLNAGEDGYTFGSGTRLTVV.

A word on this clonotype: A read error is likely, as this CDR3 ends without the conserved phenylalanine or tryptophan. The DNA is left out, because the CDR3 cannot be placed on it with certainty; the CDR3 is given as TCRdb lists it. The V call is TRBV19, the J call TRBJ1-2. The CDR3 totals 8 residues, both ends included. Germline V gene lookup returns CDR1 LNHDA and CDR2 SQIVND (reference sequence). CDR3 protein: CASKDAAG.

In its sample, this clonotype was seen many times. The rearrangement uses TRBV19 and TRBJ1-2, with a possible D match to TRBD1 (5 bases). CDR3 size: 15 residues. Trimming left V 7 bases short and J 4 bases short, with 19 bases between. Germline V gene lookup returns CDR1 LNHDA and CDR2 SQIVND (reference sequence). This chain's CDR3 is CASTMGGRISYGYTF. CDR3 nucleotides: TGTGCCAGTACTATGGGGGGACGGATATCCTATGGCTACACCTTC.

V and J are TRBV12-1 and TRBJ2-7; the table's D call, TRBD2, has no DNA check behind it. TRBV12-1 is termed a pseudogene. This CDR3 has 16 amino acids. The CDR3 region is CASSFALSGESYEQYF. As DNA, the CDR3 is TGTGCCAGCAGCTTTGCGCTCAGCGGGGAGTCCTACGAGCAGTACTTC.

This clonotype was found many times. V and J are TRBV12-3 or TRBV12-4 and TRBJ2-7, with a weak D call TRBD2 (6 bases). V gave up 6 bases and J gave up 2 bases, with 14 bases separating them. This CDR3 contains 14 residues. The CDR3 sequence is CASSRVGGAYEQYF. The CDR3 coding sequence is TGTGCCAGCAGCCGGGTGGGGGGAGCCTACGAGCAGTACTTC.

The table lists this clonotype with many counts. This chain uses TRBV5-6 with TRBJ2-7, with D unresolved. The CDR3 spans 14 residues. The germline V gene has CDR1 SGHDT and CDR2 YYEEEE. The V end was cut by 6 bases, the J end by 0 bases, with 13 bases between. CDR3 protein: CASTPYRSSYEQYF. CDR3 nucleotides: TGTGCCAGCACGCCATACCGCAGCTCCTACGAGCAGTACTTC.

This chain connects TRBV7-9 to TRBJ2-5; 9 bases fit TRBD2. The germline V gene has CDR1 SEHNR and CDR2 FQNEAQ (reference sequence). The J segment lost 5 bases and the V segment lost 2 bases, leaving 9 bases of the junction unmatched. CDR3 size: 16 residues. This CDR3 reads CASSLSSGVPGETQYF. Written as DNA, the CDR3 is TGTGCCAGCAGCTTATCTAGCGGGGTGCCCGGGGAGACCCAGTACTTC.

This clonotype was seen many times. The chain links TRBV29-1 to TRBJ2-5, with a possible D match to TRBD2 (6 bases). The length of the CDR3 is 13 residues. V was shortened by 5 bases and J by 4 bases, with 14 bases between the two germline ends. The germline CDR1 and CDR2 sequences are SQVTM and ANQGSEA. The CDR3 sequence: CSVSSLGGETQYF. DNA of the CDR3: TGCAGCGTTTCGTCGCTGGGGGGAGAGACCCAGTACTTC.

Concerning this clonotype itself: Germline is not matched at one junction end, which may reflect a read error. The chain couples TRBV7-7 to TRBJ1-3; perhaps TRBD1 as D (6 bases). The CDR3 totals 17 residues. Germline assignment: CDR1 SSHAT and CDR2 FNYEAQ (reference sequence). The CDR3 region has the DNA TGTGCTAGCAGCTTAGGGGGAGGGGGTGTCACTGGAAACACCATATATTTT. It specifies CASSLGGGGVTGNTIYF.

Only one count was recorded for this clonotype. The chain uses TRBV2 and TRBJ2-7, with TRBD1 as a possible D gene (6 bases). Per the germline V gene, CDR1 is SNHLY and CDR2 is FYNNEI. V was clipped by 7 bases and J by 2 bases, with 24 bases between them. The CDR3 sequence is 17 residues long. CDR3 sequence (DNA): TGTGCCAGCATCACCGGGACAACAACACGGGGCCCCTACGAGCAGTACTTC. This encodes CASITGTTTRGPYEQYF.

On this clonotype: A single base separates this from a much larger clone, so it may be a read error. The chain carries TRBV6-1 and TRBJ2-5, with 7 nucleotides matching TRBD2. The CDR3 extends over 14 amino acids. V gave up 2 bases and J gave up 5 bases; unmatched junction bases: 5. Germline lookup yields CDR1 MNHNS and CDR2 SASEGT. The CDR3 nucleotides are TGTGCCAGCAGTGAATGGGGAGGGTTTGAGACCCAGTACTTC. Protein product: CASSEWGGFETQYF.

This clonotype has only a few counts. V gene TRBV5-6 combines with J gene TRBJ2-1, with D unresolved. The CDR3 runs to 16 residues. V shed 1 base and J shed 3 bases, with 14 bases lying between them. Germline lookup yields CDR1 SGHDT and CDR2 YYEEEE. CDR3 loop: CASSLSATVYYNEQFF. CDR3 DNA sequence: TGTGCCAGCAGCTTGAGCGCTACGGTATACTACAATGAGCAGTTCTTC.

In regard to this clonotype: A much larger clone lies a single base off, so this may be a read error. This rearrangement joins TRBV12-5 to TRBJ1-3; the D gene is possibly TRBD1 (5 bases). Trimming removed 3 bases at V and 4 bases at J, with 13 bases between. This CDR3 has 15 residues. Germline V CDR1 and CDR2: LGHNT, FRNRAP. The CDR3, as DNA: TGTGCTAGTGGTTTCGTACAGGAGACGGGAAACACCATATATTTT. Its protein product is CASGFVQETGNTIYF.

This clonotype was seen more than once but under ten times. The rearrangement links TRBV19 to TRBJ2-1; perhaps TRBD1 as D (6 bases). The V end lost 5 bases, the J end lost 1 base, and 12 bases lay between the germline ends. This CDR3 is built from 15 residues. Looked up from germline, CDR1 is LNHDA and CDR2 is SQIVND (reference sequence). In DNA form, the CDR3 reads TGTGCCAGTAGTCCACAGGGAAAATCCTACAATGAGCAGTTCTTC. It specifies CASSPQGKSYNEQFF.

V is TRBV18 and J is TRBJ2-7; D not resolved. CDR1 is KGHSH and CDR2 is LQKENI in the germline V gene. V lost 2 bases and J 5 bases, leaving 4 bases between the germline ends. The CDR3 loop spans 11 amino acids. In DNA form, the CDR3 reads TGTGCCAGCTCACCAAACAACGAGCAGTACTTC. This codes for CASSPNNEQYF.

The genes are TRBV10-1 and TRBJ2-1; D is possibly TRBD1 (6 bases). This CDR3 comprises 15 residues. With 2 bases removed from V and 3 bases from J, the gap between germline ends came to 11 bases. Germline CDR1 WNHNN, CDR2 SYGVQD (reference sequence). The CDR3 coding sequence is TGCGCCAGCAGTGAGGCCAGGGGATACTACAATGAGCAGTTCTTC. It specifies CASSEARGYYNEQFF.